These 30 T cell receptor beta chains came from one sample sequenced in a study of T cells in Graves' hyperthyroidism and ophthalmopathy. TCR beta CDR3 regions were amplified from RNA transcripts. RT-PCR in the first round (using the HTBI primer set) targeted the TCR CDR3. TCRdb redid the calling of the multiplex PCR reads with MiXCR, one entry per CDR3 protein. Of about 350,000 distinct CDR3 sequences listed, around 18% are singletons. Sequenced sample: blood. The receptors here all came from a woman in her forties with Graves' ophthalmopathy.

The CDR3 loop reads CASSFRGTGGETQYF. The CDR3 nucleotides read TGTGCCAGCAGTTTTAGGGGGACAGGGGGCGAGACCCAGTACTTC. V gene TRBV12-3 or TRBV12-4 combines with J gene TRBJ2-5, with 12 bases that match TRBD1. CDR3 length: 15 residues. The V and J ends lost 3 bases and 5 bases, in that order; junction bases with no gene match: 4.

This clonotype was seen repeatedly, ten times or more. The CDR3 DNA reads as TGCGCCAGCAGCCAAGTTGGTTACATCTACACCTTC. Its translation is CASSQVGYIYTF. The V and J genes are TRBV4-1 and TRBJ1-2; D gene uncertain. This CDR3 has 12 residues. Germline V gene lookup returns CDR1 MGHRA and CDR2 YSYEKL. The ends were cut back, 1 base at V and 10 bases at J, with 10 bases in the middle.

At least ten counts were recorded for this clonotype. The CDR3 sequence is CASRAPGRSNTGELFF. The CDR3 DNA follows: TGTGCCAGCAGAGCACCGGGACGGAGTAACACCGGGGAGCTGTTTTTT. The chain has TRBV6-5 and TRBJ2-2, with D perhaps matching TRBD1 or TRBD2 (5 bases each). The CDR3 extends over 16 amino acids. V was pared by 6 bases and J by 2 bases, with 16 bases between. Looked up from germline, CDR1 is MNHEY and CDR2 is SVGAGI.

This clonotype showed up many times. The rearrangement joins TRBV12-3 or TRBV12-4 to TRBJ2-6; D may be TRBD1 (6 bases). The CDR3 has 15 residues. The germline V and J ends were trimmed by 6 bases and 0 bases, with 9 bases remaining between them. Here the CDR3 reads CASSQGPSGANVLTF. The CDR3 DNA follows: TGTGCCAGCAGCCAGGGGCCCTCTGGGGCCAACGTCCTGACTTTC.

Ten or more counts support this clonotype. The chain recombines TRBV5-1 with TRBJ2-5; D may be TRBD1 (7 bases). The CDR3 has 14 residues. Germline loops: CDR1 SGHRS, CDR2 YFSETQ. The V end was cut by 2 bases, the J end by 4 bases, with 12 bases between. The CDR3 DNA reads TGCGCCAGCAGCTTCGGAGGGGGCGTAGAGACCCAGTACTTC. Its translation: CASSFGGGVETQYF.

This clonotype was seen only a few times. This sequence joins TRBV12-3 or TRBV12-4 and TRBJ1-1; D possibly corresponds to TRBD1 (5 bases). V lost 7 bases to trimming and J lost 4 bases, with 13 bases between them. CDR3 length: 13 residues. CDR3 loop: CASIRSGFTEAFF. CDR3 coding DNA: TGTGCCAGCATTCGATCAGGGTTCACTGAAGCTTTCTTT.

In this sample, this clonotype turned up many times. This chain joins TRBV5-1 and TRBJ2-7; D call uncertain. CDR1 SGHRS and CDR2 YFSETQ come from the germline V gene. The CDR3 loop spans 13 amino acids. V lost 4 bases to trimming and J lost 4 bases, with 12 bases between them. CDR3 residues: CASSPELGYEQYF. The CDR3 bases are TGCGCCAGCAGCCCAGAGTTGGGGTACGAGCAGTACTTC.

This clonotype was seen at least ten times. The chain combines TRBV2 with TRBJ1-1; D is perhaps TRBD1 (5 bases). Between the trimmed V and J ends, which lost 7 bases and 0 bases, there was a span of 9 bases. CDR3 length: 13 residues. Germline CDR1 reads SNHLY; CDR2 reads FYNNEI. CDR3 in amino acids: CASTREVNTEAFF. The CDR3 coding sequence is TGTGCCAGCACCAGGGAGGTGAACACTGAAGCTTTCTTT.

In its sample, this clonotype was seen many times. The gene calls are TRBV28 and TRBJ2-7; 10 nucleotides agree with TRBD2. The germline V gene has CDR1 MDHEN and CDR2 SYDVKM. The CDR3 is 19 amino acids. Trimming at V came to 5 bases and at J to 1 base, leaving 17 bases not matched to a gene. The chain's CDR3 is CASSPPGTSADRSSYEQYF. The CDR3 DNA is TGTGCCAGCAGTCCGCCCGGGACTAGCGCCGACCGTTCGTCCTACGAGCAGTACTTC.

This clonotype was counted only a few times. A clone one base away is much larger, so this may be a read error. This CDR3 fails to terminate in the conserved phenylalanine or tryptophan, so it likely reflects a read error. CDR3: CASSFPSPNTEAFV. CDR3 in DNA: TGTGCCAGCAGTTTCCCCTCCCCGAACACTGAAGCTTTCGTT. The V and J genes are TRBV28 and TRBJ1-1; unclear D gene. The CDR3 loop spans 14 amino acids. Trimming cost V 3 bases and J 1 base, with 9 bases left between them. Germline CDR1 is MDHEN and CDR2 is SYDVKM.

In this sample, this clonotype turned up many times. This sequence joins TRBV29-1 and TRBJ1-2; 8 nucleotides agree with TRBD1. V was pared by 5 bases and J by 6 bases, with 14 bases of the junction left unmatched. The CDR3 consists of 15 residues. Germline assignment: CDR1 SQVTM and CDR2 ANQGSEA. Written as DNA, the CDR3 is TGCAGCGTTCGACCGGGACAGGCCTTGGACGATGGCTACACCTTC. This gives the protein CSVRPGQALDDGYTF.

This clonotype was found many times. The rearrangement links TRBV12-3 or TRBV12-4 to TRBJ2-2; D is unresolved. CDR3 length: 13 residues. V was trimmed by 6 bases and J by 4 bases, leaving 9 bases between them. The CDR3 DNA is TGTGCCAGCAGCGGCAGAATCACCGGGGAGCTGTTTTTT. It is translated as CASSGRITGELFF.

The sample holds many counts of this clonotype. The chain has TRBV11-2 and TRBJ2-7; unclear D gene. Trimming shortened V by 2 bases and J by 1 base, and 9 bases separated the two germline ends. The CDR3 loop spans 14 amino acids. The germline CDR1 and CDR2 sequences are SGHAT and FQNNGV. CDR3 nucleotide sequence: TGTGCCAGCAGCTTAAGATCTGGGTCCTACGAGCAGTACTTC. Translation: CASSLRSGSYEQYF.

In its sample, this clonotype was seen many times. The chain joins TRBV24-1 to TRBJ2-7, with D unclear. Germline V CDR1 and CDR2: KGHDR, SFDVKD. The CDR3 is 16 residues long. Deletions cut 7 bases from V and 0 bases from J, with 18 bases between. The CDR3 DNA reads as TGTGCCACCAGAGGATGTGACAAATACATCTCCTACGAGCAGTACTTC. Its protein is CATRGCDKYISYEQYF.

This clonotype appeared many times. The chain is built from TRBV7-8 and TRBJ2-7; 7 bases line up with TRBD1. This CDR3 is built from 15 residues. Germline lookup yields CDR1 SGHVS and CDR2 FQNEAQ. With 5 bases clipped from V and 10 bases from J, the junction kept 17 bases outside the gene matches. In nucleotides, the CDR3 is TGTGCCAGCAGCCGGACCGGGACAGTCCAAGGGGCTCAGTACTTC. Its translation is CASSRTGTVQGAQYF.

The sample holds many counts of this clonotype. The gene calls are TRBV10-3 and TRBJ2-7, with D possibly being TRBD1 (5 bases). The CDR3 contains 13 residues. The germline CDR1 and CDR2 sequences are ENHRY and SYGVKD. Trimming took 4 bases from V and 2 from J, leaving 9 bases between them. The CDR3 loop reads CAISVDTTYEQYF. CDR3 DNA: TGTGCCATCAGTGTGGACACTACCTACGAGCAGTACTTC.

This clonotype has a count of ten or more. The V call is TRBV28, the J call TRBJ1-2; TRBD1 might be the D (5 bases). Germline V lookup: CDR1 MDHEN, CDR2 SYDVKM. This CDR3 comprises 13 residues. V lost 3 bases to trimming and J lost 3 bases, with 8 bases between them. CDR3 bases: TGTGCCAGCAGTTTGGCCAGGGACTATGGCTACACCTTC. This codes for CASSLARDYGYTF.

This clonotype has ten or more counts. J is TRBJ2-2 and V is TRBV11-2, with unresolved D. In germline, CDR1 is SGHAT, CDR2 FQNNGV. This CDR3 region has 16 residues. Trimming took 4 bases from V and 1 from J, leaving 13 bases between them. The CDR3 DNA follows: TGTGCCAGCAGCTCCTCGGCACGGGTGAACACCGGGGAGCTGTTTTTT. Translating it yields CASSSSARVNTGELFF.

V usage is TRBV12-3 or TRBV12-4 and J usage is TRBJ2-7; D gene uncertain. This CDR3 has 14 amino acids. The V end was cut by 8 bases, the J end by 2 bases, with 16 bases between. The CDR3 loop is CASGWWSRPYEQYF. CDR3 in DNA: TGTGCCAGCGGTTGGTGGAGCCGGCCCTACGAGCAGTACTTC.

About this clonotype: Sequence at one end of the junction differs from germline and may be a read error. The rearrangement joins TRBV4-1 to TRBJ1-5; no definite D call. This CDR3 is built from 13 residues. The germline V gene encodes CDR1 MGHRA and CDR2 YSYEKL. The CDR3: CASSPDPQEPQRF. The CDR3, as DNA: TGCGCCAGCAGCCCTGACCCCCAGGAGCCCCAGCGTTTT.

In its sample, this clonotype was seen a few times. The junction departs from the called germline gene at one end, perhaps through a read error. This chain connects TRBV6-1 to TRBJ2-7, with 7 bases fitting TRBD2. Germline CDR1 is MNHNS and CDR2 is SASEGT. The CDR3 spans 13 residues. CDR3 nucleotides: TGTGCCACCCTACTGGGACTAACCTACGAGCAGTCCTTC. It encodes CATLLGLTYEQSF.

This clonotype was recorded at least ten times. The rearrangement links TRBV19 to TRBJ2-5, with 8 bases lining up with TRBD1. This CDR3 region has 13 residues. V was pared by 7 bases and J by 4 bases, with 5 bases of the junction left unmatched. Per the germline V gene, CDR1 is LNHDA and CDR2 is SQIVND (reference sequence). The CDR3 sequence: CASTKDRGETQYF. In DNA, the CDR3 is TGTGCCAGTACCAAAGACAGGGGAGAGACCCAGTACTTC.

This clonotype was observed many times. This chain's CDR3 is CASSPSEETQYF. CDR3 bases: TGTGCCAGCAGCCCCTCCGAAGAGACCCAGTACTTC. The rearrangement links TRBV11-2 to TRBJ2-5, with D uncertain. Germline loops: CDR1 SGHAT, CDR2 FQNNGV. The CDR3 is 12 amino acids. V shed 5 bases and J shed 3 bases, with 7 bases lying between them.

This clonotype was observed at least ten times. A read error may explain this, as a much larger clone is one base away. DNA for the CDR3: TGTGCCAGCGGTGAAAGAGGGACAGGGAGGTACACCTTC. This codes for CASGERGTGRYTF. The genes are TRBV6-1 and TRBJ1-2; TRBD1 aligns across 9 bases. The CDR3 contains 13 residues. Germline lookup yields CDR1 MNHNS and CDR2 SASEGT.

This clonotype was observed at least ten times. The chain has TRBV7-2 and TRBJ2-2; 12 bases fit TRBD2. The trim removed 3 bases at V and 6 bases at J, leaving 2 bases unmatched. CDR3 length equals 15 residues. The germline V gene encodes CDR1 SGHTA and CDR2 FQGNSA. CDR3 loop: CASSFRTSGAGELFF. The CDR3 nucleotides are TGTGCCAGCAGCTTTAGGACTAGCGGGGCCGGGGAGCTGTTTTTT.

This clonotype was found many times. The rearrangement joins TRBV30 to TRBJ1-1, with a possible D match to TRBD1 (6 bases). The CDR3 spans 15 residues. Trimming took 1 base from V and 5 from J, leaving 17 bases between them. Looked up from germline, CDR1 is GTSNPN and CDR2 is SVGIG (reference sequence). CDR3 amino acids: CAWSAEDRRKTEAFF. Written as DNA, the CDR3 is TGTGCCTGGAGTGCGGAAGACAGGAGGAAGACTGAAGCTTTCTTT.

This clonotype was counted ten times or more. The chain uses TRBV6-2 or TRBV6-3 and TRBJ1-5; D is possibly TRBD1 (5 bases). Trimming stripped 0 bases from V and 6 bases from J, with 12 bases between. The CDR3 totals 15 residues. Germline V gene data show CDR1 as MNHEY and CDR2 as SVGEGT. CDR3 in amino acids: CASSYSGGVAQPQHF. CDR3 coding DNA: TGTGCCAGCAGTTACTCTGGGGGGGTCGCTCAGCCCCAGCATTTT.

This clonotype was found many times. The V and J genes are TRBV6-1 and TRBJ2-5; D may be TRBD1 (5 bases). The germline V gene has CDR1 MNHNS and CDR2 SASEGT. The CDR3 spans 13 residues. V lost 1 base, J lost 4 bases, and 7 bases lay in between. The DNA for the CDR3 is TGTGCCAGCAGTGAAGTAAGGGGAGAGACCCAGTACTTC. Protein product: CASSEVRGETQYF.

This clonotype was counted ten times or more. The chain couples TRBV20-1 to TRBJ2-7, with TRBD2 matching over 9 bases. The germline V gene has CDR1 DFQATT and CDR2 SNEGSKA (reference sequence). The V gene end was trimmed by 1 base and the J gene end by 3 bases; junction bases not matched to a gene: 1. This CDR3 comprises 13 residues. The CDR3 nucleotides are TGCAGTGCTAGAGTTAGCGGGAGCTACGAGCAGTACTTC. Its translation: CSARVSGSYEQYF.

CDR3 nucleotide sequence: TGTGCCAGCACCGGGACAGCGAGCAATCAGCCCCAGCATTTT. Amino acid sequence: CASTGTASNQPQHF. The J gene is TRBJ1-5, the V gene TRBV6-1; 7 bases agree with TRBD1. The CDR3 loop spans 14 amino acids. V shed 7 bases and J 1 base; nucleotides not matched to a gene: 4. Looked up from germline, CDR1 is MNHNS and CDR2 is SASEGT.